These 32 T cell receptor beta chains share one sample of origin, sequenced in a study of tumor-infiltrating lymphocytes in primary liver carcinoma. For blood RNA, unsorted whole blood served as the source, and germline DNA was extracted too. Reverse transcription of roughly 480 ng total RNA with a constant-region primer produced TCR beta cDNA. TCR beta libraries came from three nested multiplex PCR rounds using slightly modified ARM-PCR. The opening two PCR rounds, around 9 cycles each, paired TRBV1-TRBV30 forward primers with a C-beta reverse primer. TCRdb re-derived calls from the multiplex PCR reads in MiXCR, one entry per CDR3 protein. This sample carries around 210,000 distinct CDR3 sequences, approximately 64% of them seen once, and the ten largest clones take roughly 7%. Material: peripheral blood. Receptors originate from a woman between 55 and 75 years old with primary liver carcinoma and hepatitis B virus infection.

This clonotype was seen ten or more times. The rearrangement links TRBV6-1 to TRBJ1-1; 7 bases are a match to TRBD1. The CDR3 consists of 16 residues. The J segment lost 1 base and the V segment lost 5 bases, leaving 10 bases of the junction unmatched. Germline-derived CDR1 and CDR2 are MNHNS and SASEGT. CDR3 amino acids: CASSRQGLGPNTEAFF. As DNA, the CDR3 is TGTGCCAGCAGTCGACAGGGTTTGGGGCCGAACACTGAAGCTTTCTTT.

This clonotype has at least ten counts. The chain carries TRBV25-1 and TRBJ2-1, with TRBD2 identical over 10 bases. The germline CDR1 and CDR2 sequences are MGHDK and SYGVNS. V was clipped by 2 bases and J by 5 bases; unmatched bases: 15. This CDR3 is built from 19 residues. This CDR3 is CASSELQGASGRSHNEQFF. The CDR3, as DNA: TGTGCCAGCAGTGAACTCCAGGGGGCTAGCGGGAGAAGTCACAATGAGCAGTTCTTC.

Comments on this clonotype: A much larger clone differs from this one at a single base, so this may be a read error. This rearrangement joins TRBV13 to TRBJ2-5; D unresolved. The CDR3 loop spans 14 amino acids. Germline V gene lookup returns CDR1 PRHDT and CDR2 FYEKMQ (reference sequence). The V and J ends lost 7 bases and 3 bases respectively, with 15 bases between them. The CDR3 region is CASNNPLGKETQYF. The CDR3 DNA follows: TGTGCCAGCAACAACCCCCTAGGTAAAGAGACCCAGTACTTC.

Comment on this clonotype: As the CDR3 is not closed by the conserved phenylalanine or tryptophan, this likely results from a read error. The chain couples TRBV11-2 to TRBJ2-7; D not resolved. CDR1 SGHAT and CDR2 FQNNGV come from the germline V gene. The CDR3 runs 12 residues. The V end lost 3 bases, the J end lost 9 bases, and 12 bases lay between the germline ends. The CDR3 region is CASSFNSQWQYS. CDR3 in DNA: TGTGCCAGCAGCTTCAATTCCCAGTGGCAGTACTCC.

This clonotype was recorded at least ten times. V and J are TRBV11-2 and TRBJ2-2; TRBD2 matches 16 bases. V dropped 5 bases and J dropped 3; count of bases not matched to a gene: 6. From germline, CDR1 is SGHAT and CDR2 FQNNGV. CDR3 length: 18 residues. CDR3 sequence reads: CASSASGLAGGHTGELFF. In nucleotides, the CDR3 is TGTGCCAGCAGCGCGTCGGGACTAGCGGGAGGGCACACCGGGGAGCTGTTTTTT.

The chain has TRBV7-9 and TRBJ1-2; D gene unclear. The CDR3 spans 12 residues. Germline V gene data show CDR1 as SEHNR and CDR2 as FQNEAQ (reference sequence). Trimming shortened V by 1 base and J by 4 bases, and 4 bases separated the two germline ends. The CDR3 nucleotides read TGTGCCAGCAGCTTAGACACCTATGGCTACACCTTC. Residues: CASSLDTYGYTF.

Points on this clonotype: This is likely a read error, given that the CDR3 carries no conserved phenylalanine or tryptophan at its end. CDR3 in amino acids: CASGLAGLAGDEQYL. The CDR3 region has the DNA TGCGCCAGCGGCTTGGCGGGACTAGCGGGAGACGAGCAGTACCTC. This chain uses TRBV5-1 with TRBJ2-7; TRBD2 matches at 14 bases. Germline V gene data show CDR1 as SGHRS and CDR2 as YFSETQ. The CDR3 has 15 residues.

Comment on this clonotype: An end of the junction does not agree with germline; a read error may underlie this. The genes are TRBV6-5 and TRBJ1-4; D unresolved. The CDR3 totals 15 residues. Germline CDR1 is MNHEY and CDR2 is SVGAGI. CDR3 amino acids: CASSHSGRPNEKLFF. The CDR3 nucleotides read TGTGCCAGCAGTCACTCGGGTCGGCCTAATGAAAAACTGTTTTTT.

V and J are TRBV28 and TRBJ1-1; D not certain. This CDR3 is built from 11 residues. V was cut by 6 bases and J by 5 bases, with 7 bases left in between. Germline CDR1 reads MDHEN; CDR2 reads SYDVKM. The CDR3 DNA sequence: TGTGCCAGCAGCTTGCGGACTGAAGCTTTCTTT. Encoded protein: CASSLRTEAFF.

This clonotype was found many times. This chain joins TRBV6-1 and TRBJ2-7; D tentatively fits TRBD1 or TRBD2 (5 bases each). Germline lookup yields CDR1 MNHNS and CDR2 SASEGT. The V end was cut by 10 bases, the J end by 1 base, with 32 bases between. The CDR3 runs 19 residues. CDR3 sequence (DNA): TGTGCCATCAGCAGGGTGAGATTCGGACGTGGGGGAGAATCCTACGAGCAGTACTTC. Residues: CAISRVRFGRGGESYEQYF.

About this clonotype: A much more abundant neighbour one base away suggests this may be a read error. The chain recombines TRBV5-6 with TRBJ2-6; D gene uncertain. There are 14 residues in the CDR3. The germline V gene has CDR1 SGHDT and CDR2 YYEEEE. CDR3 DNA: TGTGCCAGCAGCAAGGACGGGCAGGCCAACGTCCTGTCTTTC. This translates into CASSKDGQANVLSF.

The gene calls are TRBV28 and TRBJ2-7; TRBD1 matches 8 bases. The germline CDR1 and CDR2 sequences are MDHEN and SYDVKM. Trimming took 7 bases from V and 2 from J; bases not matched to a gene: 10. There are 15 residues in the CDR3. The CDR3 reads CASNYMAGGPYEQYF. As DNA, the CDR3 is TGTGCCAGCAACTATATGGCAGGGGGCCCCTACGAGCAGTACTTC.

About this clonotype: One end of the junction is discordant with germline, which a read error may explain. V gene TRBV6-2 or TRBV6-3 combines with J gene TRBJ2-3; no definite D call. The CDR3 has 13 amino acids. Germline values: CDR1 MNHEY, CDR2 SVGEGT. As DNA, the CDR3 is TGTGCCAGCAGTTACTTTTACACAGATACACAGTATTTT. Protein sequence: CASSYFYTDTQYF.

This clonotype came up many times. The chain links TRBV12-3 or TRBV12-4 to TRBJ1-2; D is possibly TRBD1 (6 bases). The CDR3 is 14 residues long. V lost 9 bases, J lost 7 bases, and 21 bases lay in between. This chain's CDR3 is CASARSGGLSGYTF. The DNA of the CDR3 is TGTGCCAGTGCTCGTTCCGGGGGGCTCAGTGGCTACACCTTC.

This clonotype was observed a few times. The rearrangement links TRBV12-3 or TRBV12-4 to TRBJ1-3, with D perhaps TRBD1 (6 bases). Deletions cut 6 bases from V and 4 bases from J, with 10 bases between. This CDR3 region has 13 residues. CDR3: CASSLGQGNTIYF. CDR3 DNA: TGTGCCAGCAGCCTCGGACAGGGAAACACCATATATTTT.

About this clonotype itself: The junction differs from germline at one of its ends, possibly a read error. The rearrangement uses TRBV5-4 and TRBJ2-2, with D unresolved. The CDR3 has 15 amino acids. Germline CDR1 is SGHNT and CDR2 is YYREEE (reference sequence). The CDR3: CTSSLVPANTGELFF. In DNA, the CDR3 is TGTACCAGCAGCTTGGTACCCGCGAACACCGGGGAGCTGTTTTTT.

This clonotype was observed once. The chain carries TRBV6-5 and TRBJ2-6, with TRBD2 matching over 7 bases. The CDR3 has 16 residues. Germline CDR1 is MNHEY and CDR2 is SVGAGI. V lost 5 bases to trimming and J lost 2 bases; unmatched junction nucleotides: 6. The CDR3 DNA is TGTGCCAGCAGTAATCCGGGAGGCCCTGGGGCCAACGTCCTGACTTTC. Its translation is CASSNPGGPGANVLTF.

This clonotype was seen a handful of times. V is TRBV30 and J is TRBJ1-1; possible D gene TRBD1, 6 bases. Germline assignment: CDR1 GTSNPN and CDR2 SVGIG (reference sequence). The CDR3 is 13 amino acids. Trimming cost V 2 bases and J 4 bases, with 11 bases left between them. In DNA form, the CDR3 reads TGTGCCTGGAGTAGGGGAGGGGGCACTGAAGCTTTCTTT. Protein: CAWSRGGGTEAFF.

On this clonotype: One base away lies a much larger clone, so this may be a sequencing read error. The V call is TRBV12-1, the J call TRBJ2-7. TRBV12-1 is a known pseudogene. The CDR3 extends over 15 amino acids. The CDR3 DNA reads TGTGCCAGCAGCTTTGGGTTAAGAGACCCCTACGAGCAGTACTTC. This gives the protein CASSFGLRDPYEQYF.

The sample holds a few counts of this clonotype. The CDR3 reads CASISVSTDTQYF. In DNA form, the CDR3 reads TGTGCCAGCATTTCGGTTAGCACAGATACGCAGTATTTT. The gene calls are TRBV6-1 and TRBJ2-3; no firm D call. Germline CDR1 is MNHNS and CDR2 is SASEGT. V was shortened by 7 bases and J by 0 bases, with 8 bases between the two germline ends. The CDR3 extends over 13 amino acids.

J is TRBJ2-7 and V is TRBV4-2, with D maybe TRBD2 (5 bases). Between the trimmed V and J ends, which lost 0 bases and 4 bases, there was a span of 22 bases. The length of the CDR3 is 18 residues. In germline, CDR1 is LGHNA, CDR2 YNFKEQ. CDR3 sequence reads: CASSQDQSSTGLGYEQYF. CDR3 in DNA: TGTGCCAGCAGCCAAGATCAGTCTAGCACTGGCCTGGGGTACGAGCAGTACTTC.

The genes are TRBV4-1 and TRBJ1-5, with a weak D call TRBD1 (5 bases). CDR1 and CDR2 from the germline V gene are MGHRA and YSYEKL. CDR3 size: 18 residues. Between the trimmed V and J ends, which lost 1 base and 0 bases, there was a span of 16 bases. The CDR3 DNA sequence: TGCGCCAGCAGCCAAGTCTCAGCGACAGCCTCTAGCAATCAGCCCCAGCATTTT. As protein: CASSQVSATASSNQPQHF.

The chain combines TRBV20-1 with TRBJ2-7; tentatively, D is TRBD2 (5 bases). The length of the CDR3 is 15 residues. V lost 4 bases and J 7 bases, leaving 23 bases between the germline ends. The germline gives CDR1 DFQATT, CDR2 SNEGSKA (reference sequence). The CDR3: CSANPSTRPPGEQYF. The CDR3 coding sequence is TGCAGTGCTAACCCTAGTACTAGACCCCCGGGGGAGCAGTACTTC.

The chain is built from TRBV28 and TRBJ2-5; weak D call: TRBD1 (6 bases). The CDR3 covers 14 residues. Trimming took off 4 bases at V and 3 bases at J, with 12 bases between the two ends. Germline CDR1 is MDHEN and CDR2 is SYDVKM. CDR3 DNA sequence: TGTGCCAGCAGTTCCCCCAGGGGTAAAGAGACCCAGTACTTC. Translated, it gives CASSSPRGKETQYF.

This clonotype was seen repeatedly, ten times or more. This chain connects TRBV5-6 to TRBJ2-3; D possibly corresponds to TRBD1 (6 bases). This CDR3 spans 14 amino acids. Trimming removed 4 bases from V and 0 bases from J, with 9 bases in between. Germline CDR1 is SGHDT and CDR2 is YYEEEE. DNA for the CDR3: TGTGCCAGCAGCGACAGGTCCAGCACAGATACGCAGTATTTT. Its protein product is CASSDRSSTDTQYF.

This clonotype has only a few counts. This sequence joins TRBV5-1 and TRBJ2-3, with 11 bases matching TRBD1. V lost 0 bases to trimming and J lost 0 bases; unmatched junction nucleotides: 3. Germline values: CDR1 SGHRS, CDR2 YFSETQ. The CDR3 is 17 amino acids. The DNA for the CDR3 is TGCGCCAGCAGCTTGGGGACAGGGGGCCTGAGCACAGATACGCAGTATTTT. This encodes CASSLGTGGLSTDTQYF.

In the case of this clonotype: Given a much more abundant clone one base away, this may be a read error. This chain uses TRBV6-5 with TRBJ2-7, with TRBD2 matching over 9 bases. Germline CDR1 and CDR2: MNHEY and SVGAGI. The CDR3 is 17 residues long. The CDR3 region is CASSHSLAGVRSYEQYF. The CDR3 DNA is TGTGCCAGCAGTCACTCGTTAGCGGGAGTGCGCTCCTACGAGCAGTACTTC.

The rearrangement links TRBV11-2 to TRBJ2-7; 9 bases map to TRBD2. CDR3 length: 16 amino acids. Germline lookup yields CDR1 SGHAT and CDR2 FQNNGV. The CDR3 nucleotides are TGTGCTGGCAGCTTTCAGGGCGGGAGGGCCTTCTACGAGCAGTACTTC. Amino acid sequence: CAGSFQGGRAFYEQYF.

On this clonotype: An end of the junction differs from the germline gene, which may be a read error. The rearrangement joins TRBV5-4 to TRBJ1-4; 7 positions match TRBD1. CDR1 and CDR2 (germline): SGHNT, YYREEE (reference sequence). This CDR3 comprises 15 residues. The CDR3 coding sequence is TGTGCCAGCAGCGGTACCGGGACAGTTAATGGAAAACTGTTTTTT. Its protein product is CASSGTGTVNGKLFF.

The V and J genes are TRBV5-1 and TRBJ1-2; 11 bases line up with TRBD1. The CDR3 totals 15 residues. V was clipped by 6 bases and J by 4 bases; unmatched bases: 8. Germline CDR1 and CDR2: SGHRS and YFSETQ. The CDR3, as DNA: TGCGCCAGCACCCCGGACAGGGGGCGCGCCTATGGCTACACCTTC. Residues: CASTPDRGRAYGYTF.

The DNA for the CDR3 is TGTGCCAGCAGCTTACTTCGAGGCGGGGGAAGCAATGAGCAGTTCTTC. Its translation is CASSLLRGGGSNEQFF. V usage is TRBV7-9 and J usage is TRBJ2-1; 7 bases align to TRBD2. Germline assignment: CDR1 SEHNR and CDR2 FQNEAQ (reference sequence). The V segment lost 2 bases and the J segment 6 bases; nucleotides outside the gene matches: 10. The CDR3 extends over 16 amino acids.

Notes on this clonotype: A much more abundant neighbour one base away suggests this may be a read error. The chain links TRBV4-1 to TRBJ1-2; 8 nucleotides align to TRBD1. Germline V gene data show CDR1 as MGHRA and CDR2 as YSYEKL. This CDR3 has 16 residues. The V gene end was trimmed by 1 base and the J gene end by 3 bases; junction bases not matched to a gene: 7. The CDR3 sequence is CASSQGQGTTYYGYTF. The CDR3 DNA sequence: TGCGCCAGCAGCCAAGGACAGGGGACAACCTACTATGGCTACACCTTC.